The entry below describes one T cell receptor (beta chain). Its antigen remains unknown. This sample was taken from a study of T cells after yellow fever vaccination. Whole-study results and caveats: Though it reached lower strength, the secondary response hit its peak faster, day 5 versus 15.

Germline CDR1 reads SEHNR; CDR2 reads FQNEAQ (reference sequence). This CDR3 comprises 12 residues. With 3 bases removed from V and 10 bases from J, the gap between germline ends came to 10 bases. Universal primer sites and UMIs were introduced during 5'RACE template-switching synthesis of TCR cDNA. TCRdb fed the 5' RACE reads into MiXCR, producing one record per CDR3 protein. The sample includes 100,000 to 150,000 distinct CDR3 sequences, 13% to 15% of them seen just once. The source material was CD8+ T cells sorted from PBMCs, sampled 5 days after the yellow fever booster vaccination. This clonotype was sampled from a man between 18 and 29 years old who received the YFV17D yellow fever vaccine. The genes are TRBV7-9 and TRBJ1-5; no definite D call. The DNA of the CDR3 is TGTGCCAGCAGCTTGGCCAGACAACCCCAGCATTTT. Translating it yields CASSLARQPQHF.